These 24 T cell receptor beta chains share one sample of origin, sequenced in a study of OX40 agonist ivuxolimab in advanced cancers. Assay: immunoSEQ multiplex PCR; the TCRdb copy retains only in-frame clones and omits some. Here the sample spans around 40,000 clones, roughly 82% being singletons. The sample here was CD4+ or CD8+ T cells sorted from blood, taken in a trial of the OX40 agonist ivuxolimab. These receptor sequences come from an adult with an advanced solid tumor such as melanoma, head and neck, liver or kidney cancer.

This clone is a singleton in its sample. CDR3 coding DNA: TGTGCCAGCAGCTTGGGGAACCAGGGGGAGACCCAGTACTTC. Translating it yields CASSLGNQGETQYF. This sequence joins TRBV7-9 and TRBJ2-5, with D possibly being TRBD1 (6 bases). Trimming shortened V by 3 bases and J by 5 bases, and 13 bases separated the two germline ends. The V gene's germline CDR1 is SEHNR and CDR2 FQNEAQ (reference sequence). There are 14 residues in the CDR3.

The chain uses TRBV19 and TRBJ2-3, with 9 bases identical to TRBD1. The junction had 5 bases not matched to a gene; V was cut back by 1 base and J by 3 bases. Germline CDR1 and CDR2: LNHDA and SQIVND (reference sequence). The CDR3 sequence is 16 residues long. The CDR3 bases are TGTGCCAGTAGTATAGGTCCCGGGACAGGGACAGATACGCAGTATTTT. Its translation: CASSIGPGTGTDTQYF. Combining the CDR3 with reference TRBV19 and TRBJ2-3 gives the whole variable domain DGGITQSPKYLFRKEGQNVTLSCEQNLNHDAMYWYRQDPGQGLRLIYYSQIVNDFQKGDIAEGYSVSREKKESFPLTVTSAQKNPTAFYLCASSIGPGTGTDTQYFGPGTRLTVL.

This rearrangement joins TRBV28 to TRBJ2-3; D not certain. Trimming stripped 8 bases from V and 2 bases from J, with 11 bases between. This CDR3 has 13 amino acids. Germline CDR1 MDHEN, CDR2 SYDVKM. CDR3 sequence (DNA): TGTGCCAGCCATGACCCCATCACAGATACGCAGTATTTT. It translates to CASHDPITDTQYF.

The chain employs TRBV10-1 and TRBJ2-2; D not resolved. Germline-derived CDR1 and CDR2 are WNHNN and SYGVQD (reference sequence). The CDR3 loop spans 13 amino acids. The V and J ends lost 5 bases and 10 bases respectively, with 14 bases between them. The DNA for the CDR3 is TGCGCCAGCAGTCCGGCAGGACGTGAGGAGCTGTTTTTT. Its translation: CASSPAGREELFF.

This clone has just a few counts. The chain carries TRBV29-1 and TRBJ1-1; maybe TRBD1 (5 bases). Germline CDR1 and CDR2: SQVTM and ANQGSEA. This CDR3 is built from 13 residues. Trimming left V 4 bases short and J 2 bases short, with 11 bases between. For the CDR3, the DNA is TGCAGCGTTGCAGTTGGGGGAAACACTGAAGCTTTCTTT. Amino acid sequence: CSVAVGGNTEAFF.

This clone was detected only once. This chain joins TRBV18 and TRBJ1-5; D is unresolved. CDR3 length equals 15 residues. The V gene's germline CDR1 is KGHSH and CDR2 LQKENI. Trimming removed 3 bases at V and 2 bases at J, with 11 bases between. The CDR3 nucleotides read TGTGCCAGCTCACCGGGGAATCTAGGCAATCAGCCCCAGCATTTT. This gives the protein CASSPGNLGNQPQHF.

To note about this clone: A junction boundary mismatches the germline segment, possibly from a read error. This chain's CDR3 is CAWSPLGWSGKVF. The DNA of the CDR3 is TGTGCCTGGAGTCCCCTCGGTTGGAGCGGGAAGGTCTTT. The chain links TRBV30 to TRBJ2-3; 7 positions match TRBD2. CDR1 GTSNPN and CDR2 SVGIG come from the germline V gene (reference sequence). CDR3 length equals 13 residues.

V and J are TRBV4-1 and TRBJ2-7; D unclear. V gave up 0 bases and J gave up 5 bases, with 17 bases separating them. CDR1 is MGHRA, CDR2 YSYEKL, per germline. The length of the CDR3 is 16 residues. The CDR3 protein is CASSQEAWGRSNEQYF. DNA of the CDR3: TGCGCCAGCAGCCAAGAGGCCTGGGGTAGGTCGAACGAGCAGTACTTC.

The V gene is TRBV6-4, the J gene TRBJ2-1, with 8 bases matching TRBD1. CDR1 is MRHNA and CDR2 is SNTAGT in the germline V gene. V lost 8 bases and J lost 6; bases outside the gene matches: 9. The CDR3 loop spans 14 amino acids. CDR3 sequence reads: CASRPGQGFNEQFF. In nucleotides, the CDR3 is TGTGCCAGCCGGCCCGGACAGGGCTTCAATGAGCAGTTCTTC.

This clone has only a few counts. As DNA, the CDR3 is TGTGCCATCAGTGCCCGAGTCGGACAGGGGAACACTGAAGCTTTCTTT. The encoded protein is CAISARVGQGNTEAFF. The chain is built from TRBV10-3 and TRBJ1-1; 8 bases are shared with TRBD1. The CDR3 length is 16 residues. J gave up 1 base and V 4 bases, and 8 bases lay outside the gene matches. Germline V gene lookup returns CDR1 ENHRY and CDR2 SYGVKD.

This clone turned up a few times. This sequence joins TRBV2 and TRBJ2-1; D is ambiguous. CDR3 length: 18 amino acids. Germline-derived CDR1 and CDR2 are SNHLY and FYNNEI. Trimming pared 8 bases from V and 2 bases from J, leaving 25 bases between. The CDR3 nucleotides read TGTGCCAGCTACCCCGCCGCCTTGGCGTACGCCACCTACAATGAGCAGTTCTTC. Protein: CASYPAALAYATYNEQFF.

This clone has just a few counts. V is TRBV5-1 and J is TRBJ2-7; 15 bases match TRBD2. The CDR3 runs to 16 residues. J gave up 5 bases and V 0 bases, and 3 bases lay outside the gene matches. CDR1 SGHRS and CDR2 YFSETQ come from the germline V gene. CDR3 residues: CASSLGTSGRVNEQYF. DNA for the CDR3: TGCGCCAGCAGCTTGGGGACTAGCGGGAGGGTGAACGAGCAGTACTTC.

The J gene is TRBJ1-1, the V gene TRBV14; D is perhaps TRBD1 (6 bases). V was pared by 1 base and J by 4 bases, with 10 bases between. The CDR3 spans 14 residues. Germline assignment: CDR1 SGHDN and CDR2 FVKESK. The DNA of the CDR3 is TGTGCCAGCAGCCAAGTCGGAGGGGGCACTGAAGCTTTCTTT. This sequence encodes CASSQVGGGTEAFF. The variable domain in full, completed from reference TRBV14 and TRBJ1-1, reads EAGVTQFPSHSVIEKGQTVTLRCDPISGHDNLYWYRRVMGKEIKFLLHFVKESKQDESGMPNNRFLAERTGGTYSTLKVQPAELEDSGVYFCASSQVGGGTEAFFGQGTRLTVV.

This chain links TRBV19 with TRBJ1-3, with D possibly TRBD1 on 5 matching bases. Germline CDR1 reads LNHDA; CDR2 reads SQIVND (reference sequence). CDR3 length equals 15 residues. Trimming left V 6 bases short and J 7 bases short, with 19 bases between. The CDR3 region has the DNA TGTGCCAGTAGGCACCCCCGGCAGGGTAGGAACACCATATATTTT. It specifies CASRHPRQGRNTIYF.

The chain couples TRBV19 to TRBJ1-3, with 8 bases lining up with TRBD1. CDR3 length equals 16 residues. V was clipped by 5 bases and J by 2 bases; unmatched bases: 8. From germline, CDR1 is LNHDA and CDR2 SQIVND (reference sequence). CDR3 DNA sequence: TGTGCCAGTAGTCCCGGACAGGGAAACACTGGAAACACCATATATTTT. It is translated as CASSPGQGNTGNTIYF.

J is TRBJ2-7 and V is TRBV29-1; D gene unclear. The ends were cut back, 5 bases at V and 6 bases at J, with 11 bases in the middle. The CDR3 is 11 amino acids. CDR1 SQVTM and CDR2 ANQGSEA come from the germline V gene. The CDR3 bases are TGCAGCGTTTTGGACGACGTCGAGCAGTACTTC. Encoded protein: CSVLDDVEQYF.

The CDR3 here is CASSQGAGPGNTIYF. The CDR3 region has the DNA TGCGCCAGCAGCCAGGGGGCAGGCCCTGGAAACACCATATATTTT. The J gene is TRBJ1-3, the V gene TRBV4-1; D is possibly TRBD1 (6 bases). The V and J ends lost 3 bases and 2 bases respectively, with 11 bases between them. Germline CDR1 MGHRA, CDR2 YSYEKL. CDR3 size: 15 residues.

The gene calls are TRBV4-1 and TRBJ2-7, with TRBD2 matching 10 bases. From germline, CDR1 is MGHRA and CDR2 YSYEKL. This CDR3 has 15 residues. V shed 4 bases, J shed 9 bases, and the junction held 12 bases outside the gene matches. The CDR3 DNA reads as TGCGCCAGCAGCCCTCCGGCCAGCGGGAGGGCCGGGCAGTACTTC. Translation: CASSPPASGRAGQYF.

The chain couples TRBV19 to TRBJ1-5, with 10 positions matching TRBD1. CDR1 and CDR2 (germline): LNHDA, SQIVND (reference sequence). This CDR3 spans 18 amino acids. With V trimmed by 3 bases and J by 3 bases, 11 bases remained unmatched. The CDR3: CASSIMFFGTGDNQPQHF. The CDR3 DNA reads TGTGCCAGTAGTATTATGTTTTTCGGGACAGGGGACAATCAGCCCCAGCATTTT. The whole variable domain, remainder taken from reference TRBV19 and TRBJ1-5, is DGGITQSPKYLFRKEGQNVTLSCEQNLNHDAMYWYRQDPGQGLRLIYYSQIVNDFQKGDIAEGYSVSREKKESFPLTVTSAQKNPTAFYLCASSIMFFGTGDNQPQHFGDGTRLSIL.

The rearrangement links TRBV7-2 to TRBJ1-1; D is perhaps TRBD1 (5 bases). V was clipped by 5 bases and J by 7 bases, with 11 bases between them. Per the germline V gene, CDR1 is SGHTA and CDR2 is FQGNSA. The CDR3 is made up of 12 amino acids. For the CDR3, the DNA is TGTGCCAGCAGCATTCGGGGGTTTGAAGCTTTCTTT. This encodes CASSIRGFEAFF.

This rearrangement joins TRBV2 to TRBJ2-3, with 13 positions matching TRBD2. The germline V gene encodes CDR1 SNHLY and CDR2 FYNNEI. CDR3 length: 20 amino acids. V lost 5 bases to trimming and J lost 4 bases; unmatched junction nucleotides: 18. CDR3 nucleotides: TGTGCCAGCAGTTCGGGAATTACTAGCGGGAGGGCCTTCAACTCAGATACGCAGTATTTT. Residues: CASSSGITSGRAFNSDTQYF. The whole variable domain, remainder taken from reference TRBV2 and TRBJ2-3, is EPEVTQTPSHQVTQMGQEVILRCVPISNHLYFYWYRQILGQKVEFLVSFYNNEISEKSEIFDDQFSVERPDGSNFTLKIRSTKLEDSAMYFCASSSGITSGRAFNSDTQYFGPGTRLTVL.

The chain links TRBV27 to TRBJ2-7, with D possibly being TRBD1 or TRBD2 (6 bases each). The CDR3 contains 13 residues. CDR1 is MNHEY and CDR2 is SMNVEV in the germline V gene (reference sequence). Trimming took off 3 bases at V and 6 bases at J, with 12 bases between the two ends. The CDR3 here is CASSFSGGAEQYF. CDR3 DNA sequence: TGTGCCAGCAGTTTTTCCGGGGGCGCCGAGCAGTACTTC.

This sequence joins TRBV19 and TRBJ2-1; D perhaps matches TRBD2 (5 bases). Germline V lookup: CDR1 LNHDA, CDR2 SQIVND (reference sequence). Trimming left V 4 bases short and J 0 bases short, with 16 bases between. The CDR3 has 17 amino acids. The CDR3: CASSTAYGEVSYNEQFF. CDR3 nucleotides: TGTGCCAGTAGTACTGCTTACGGGGAAGTCTCCTACAATGAGCAGTTCTTC.

In the case of this clone: Other DNA sequences from this sample encode an identical CDR3 as well. J is TRBJ1-5 and V is TRBV30, with D perhaps matching TRBD1 (5 bases). Trimming cost V 0 bases and J 6 bases, with 12 bases left between them. The CDR3 runs 14 residues. Germline CDR1 and CDR2: GTSNPN and SVGIG (reference sequence). As DNA, the CDR3 is TGTGCCTGGAGTGTAACACAGGTGGGTCAGCCCCAGCATTTT. Translation gives CAWSVTQVGQPQHF.